One sample yielded the 2 T cell receptor beta chains listed below, sequenced in a study of beta chain features in type 1 diabetes. What was sequenced were expressed TCRB transcripts, since all of the isolated RNA had been reverse transcribed. The protocol was immunoSEQ multiplex PCR, while the TCRdb copy is restricted to in-frame clones and leaves out a portion. The sample lists 350,000 to 450,000 clones, about 14% occurring once. The sample consisted of naive CD4+ T cells from blood. These receptors were collected from a man in his thirties or forties in good health.

This clone was picked up a small number of times. The chain is built from TRBV4-1 and TRBJ2-4, with 8 bases fitting TRBD2. Germline V gene lookup returns CDR1 MGHRA and CDR2 YSYEKL. Trimming cost V 0 bases and J 4 bases; bases outside gene matches: 5. The CDR3 is 16 residues long. The CDR3 spells CASSQESGGWKNIQYF. The CDR3 nucleotides read TGCGCCAGCAGCCAAGAGTCGGGAGGGTGGAAAAACATTCAGTACTTC.

This chain uses TRBV7-6 with TRBJ2-5; D is undetermined. This CDR3 comprises 15 residues. V lost 4 bases and J 5 bases, leaving 17 bases between the germline ends. From germline, CDR1 is SGHVS and CDR2 FNYEAQ. CDR3 amino acids: CASSYPDRRKETQYF. Written as DNA, the CDR3 is TGTGCCAGCAGCTACCCGGACCGGCGGAAGGAGACCCAGTACTTC. The full variable domain, with the rest looked up from reference TRBV7-6 and TRBJ2-5, is GAGVSQSPRYKVTKRGQDVALRCDPISGHVSLYWYRQALGQGPEFLTYFNYEAQQDKSGLPNDRFSAERPEGSISTLTIQRTEQRDSAMYRCASSYPDRRKETQYFGPGTRLLVL.